The following is a TCR beta chain sequence with its context. Its target is unknown. Looked up from germline, CDR1 is SQVTM and CDR2 is ANQGSEA. With V trimmed by 6 bases and J by 9 bases, 4 bases remained unmatched. The CDR3 totals 11 residues. This sample is drawn from a study of early T cells in non-severe SARS-CoV-2 infection. Study results and limitations: VDJdb matching skewed toward anti-spike CD8 responses, missing private and CD4 specificities.

TCRdb reprocessed the 5' RACE reads with MiXCR, giving one entry per CDR3 protein. The table includes 60,000 to 70,000 distinct CDR3 sequences, 9.1% detected once. This sequence joins TRBV29-1 and TRBJ2-4, with 8 bases lining up with TRBD1. The clonotype was recovered from an adult who was a healthcare worker with PCR-confirmed SARS-CoV-2 infection or an uninfected control (not recorded which). The sample taken for sequencing was whole blood. The CDR3 coding sequence is TGCAGCGTCGACAGGGGCGGCATTCAGTACTTC. Its translation: CSVDRGGIQYF.